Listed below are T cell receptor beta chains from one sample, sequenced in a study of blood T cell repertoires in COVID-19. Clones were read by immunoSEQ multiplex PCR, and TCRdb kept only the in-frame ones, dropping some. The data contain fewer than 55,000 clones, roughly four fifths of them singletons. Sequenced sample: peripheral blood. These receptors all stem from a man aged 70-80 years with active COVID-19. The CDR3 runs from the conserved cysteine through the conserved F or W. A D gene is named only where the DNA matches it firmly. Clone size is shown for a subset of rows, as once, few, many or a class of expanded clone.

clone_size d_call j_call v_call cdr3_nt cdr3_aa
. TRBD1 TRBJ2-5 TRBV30 TGTGCCTGGAGTGAGGACAGGGTCGAGACCCAGTACTTC CAWSEDRVETQYF
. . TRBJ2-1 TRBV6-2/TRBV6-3 TGTGCCAGCAGTTACTCGACTCTGCGGGGGCCTTCCTACAATGAGCAGTTCTTC CASSYSTLRGPSYNEQFF
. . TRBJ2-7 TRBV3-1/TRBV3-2 TGTGCCAGCAGCCAAGGGTCTAGCGACATCTACGAGCAGTACTTC CASSQGSSDIYEQYF
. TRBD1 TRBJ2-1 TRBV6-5 TGTGCCAGCAGTTACGACGGACAGGGTCGGGGCAATGAGCAGTTCTTC CASSYDGQGRGNEQFF
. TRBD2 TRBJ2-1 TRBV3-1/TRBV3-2 TGTGCCAGCAGCCTCGAGCGGGGGGGCTACAATGAGCAGTTCTTC CASSLERGGYNEQFF
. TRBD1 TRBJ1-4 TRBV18 TGTGCCAGCTCACCAGGGACAGTGAATGAAAAACTGTTTTTT CASSPGTVNEKLFF
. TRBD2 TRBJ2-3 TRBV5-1 TGCGCCAGCAGGGATAGCGGGGGGGCCCGAGATACGCAGTATTTT CASRDSGGARDTQYF
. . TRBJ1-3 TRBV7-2 TGTGCCAGCAGCTTGCCAGGGCCAGGAAACACCATATATTTT CASSLPGPGNTIYF
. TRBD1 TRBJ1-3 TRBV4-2 TGTGCCAGCAGCCAAGCTACGACAGGGGGAAACACCATATATTTT CASSQATTGGNTIYF
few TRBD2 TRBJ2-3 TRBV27 TGTGCCAGCAGCCCGCCCCGGCGGGGGTCCCCTCCTAGCACAGATACGCAGTATTTT CASSPPRRGSPPSTDTQYF
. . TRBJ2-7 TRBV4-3 TGCGCCAGCAGCCAAGGGGAGCACAGGGAGCCCTACGAGCAGTACTTC CASSQGEHREPYEQYF
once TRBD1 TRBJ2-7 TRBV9 TGTGCCAGCGGTAAAGACAGGGGGCCAACGAACCCCTACGAGCAGTACTTC CASGKDRGPTNPYEQYF
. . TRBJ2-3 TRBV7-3 TGTGCCAGCAGCTTCGGGGGACCCACAGATACGCAGTATTTT CASSFGGPTDTQYF
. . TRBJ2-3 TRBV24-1 TGTGCCACCAGTGATTTACGCAGAATGTGGCACAACACAGATACGCAGTATTTT CATSDLRRMWHNTDTQYF
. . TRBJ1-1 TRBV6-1 TGTGCCAGCAGTGAAAGAGGGGGACGGAACACTGAAGCTTTCTTT CASSERGGRNTEAFF
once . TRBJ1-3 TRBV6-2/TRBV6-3 TGTGCCAGCAGTTGGGGCGCAACTAAATCTGGAAACACCATATATTTT CASSWGATKSGNTIYF
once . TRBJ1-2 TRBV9 TGTGCCAGCAGCGTAGGGACATACTATGGCTACACCTTC CASSVGTYYGYTF
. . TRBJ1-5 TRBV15 TGTGCCACCACATCCCGGGATGGCAATCAGCCCCAGCATTTT CATTSRDGNQPQHF
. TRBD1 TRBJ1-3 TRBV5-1 TGCGCCAGCAGCTCCGACCCGACAGGGTCTGGAAACACCATATATTTT CASSSDPTGSGNTIYF
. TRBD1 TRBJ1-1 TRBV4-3 TGCGCCAGCAGCCAAGGGCCAAACAGGGGGAACACTGAAGCTTTCTTT CASSQGPNRGNTEAFF
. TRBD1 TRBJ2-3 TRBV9 TGTGCCAGCAGCGTAGGGGGACAGGGCACAGATACGCAGTATTTT CASSVGGQGTDTQYF
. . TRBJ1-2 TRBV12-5 TGTGCTAGTGGTTTGGACCGCCAGTTTCGTAACTATGGCTACACCTTC CASGLDRQFRNYGYTF
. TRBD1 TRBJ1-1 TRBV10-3 TGTGCCATTCAGCTGAAACAGGGGTTGAACACTGAAGCTTTCTTT CAIQLKQGLNTEAFF
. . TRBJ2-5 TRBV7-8 TGTGCCAGCACCCCCGGTGGAGTTGGAGAGACCCAGTACTTC CASTPGGVGETQYF
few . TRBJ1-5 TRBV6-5 TGTGCCAGCAGTTACTCAAGGGGCAGCAATCAGCCCCAGCATTTT CASSYSRGSNQPQHF
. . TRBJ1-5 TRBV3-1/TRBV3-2 TGTGCCAGCAGCCAAGGCAGTCAGCCCCAGCATTTT CASSQGSQPQHF
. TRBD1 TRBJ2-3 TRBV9 TGTGCCAGCAGCGAGACAGGGGGCGCGGATACGCAGTATTTT CASSETGGADTQYF
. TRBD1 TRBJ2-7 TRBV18 TGTGCCAGCTCACCTCCGGGACAGGTTTTCTCCTACGAGCAGTACTTC CASSPPGQVFSYEQYF
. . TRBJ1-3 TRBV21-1 TGTGCCAGCAGCAAACGGACAGGGAAGGAAACTGGAAACACCATATATTTT CASSKRTGKETGNTIYF
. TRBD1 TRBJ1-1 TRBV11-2 TGTGCCAGCAGCCCAGGGGGAGTTACGGGCGCTTTCTTT CASSPGGVTGAFF
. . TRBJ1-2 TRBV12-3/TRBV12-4 TGTGCCAGCAGTCGGCTGGGAGAAGGCTACACCTTC CASSRLGEGYTF
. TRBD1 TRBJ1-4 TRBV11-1 TGTGCCAGCAGCCAACAGGGACAGTCGGGGGAACTGTTTTTT CASSQQGQSGELFF
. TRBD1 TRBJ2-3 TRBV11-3 TGTGCCAGCAGCCCCGGACAGGGGGGTGGAGATACGCAGTATTTT CASSPGQGGGDTQYF
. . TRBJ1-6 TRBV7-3 TGTGCCAGCAGCTTCTCGGGGTCCTATAATTCACCCCTCCACTTT CASSFSGSYNSPLHF
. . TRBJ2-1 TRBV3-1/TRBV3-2 TGTGCCAGCAGAGGGGGGGCTAATGAGCAGTTCTTC CASRGGANEQFF
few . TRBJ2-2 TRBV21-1 TGTGCCAGCCCAAAGGCGCGGCAACTAGCGGGGGGGAACACCGGGGAGCTGTTTTTT CASPKARQLAGGNTGELFF
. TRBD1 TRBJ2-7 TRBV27 TGTGCCAGCAGTGTACAGGGGGCTAGCTACGAGCAGTACTTC CASSVQGASYEQYF
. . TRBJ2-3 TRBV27 TGTGCCAGCAGACGGCGACTCACAGATACGCAGTATTTT CASRRRLTDTQYF
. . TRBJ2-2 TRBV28 TGTGCCAGCTTCAATGGACAGATATACACCGGGGAGCTGTTTTTT CASFNGQIYTGELFF
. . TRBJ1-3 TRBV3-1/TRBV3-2 TGTGCCAGCAGCGACAGACAGAGCGGAAACACCATATATTTT CASSDRQSGNTIYF
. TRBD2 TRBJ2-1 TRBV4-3 TGCGCCAGCAGCCTAGGGGTAGCGGGGGGCTACAATGAGCAGTTCTTC CASSLGVAGGYNEQFF
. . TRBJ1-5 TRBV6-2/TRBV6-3 TGTGCCAGCAGCCGACGACGGGGCAATCAGCCCCAGCATTTT CASSRRRGNQPQHF
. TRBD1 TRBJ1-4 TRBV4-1 TGCGCCAGCAGCCACTACTCCGGGACAGGAGATAATGAAAAACTGTTTTTT CASSHYSGTGDNEKLFF
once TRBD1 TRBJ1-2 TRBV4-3 TGCGCCAGCAGCCAAGACGGCTCCGGGACAGAAACCTATGGCTACACCTTC CASSQDGSGTETYGYTF
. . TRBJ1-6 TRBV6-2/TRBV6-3 TGTGCCAGCAGTTACCCCCTTTCGGACAGCCGGTCACCCCTCCACTTT CASSYPLSDSRSPLHF
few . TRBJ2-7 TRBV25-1 TGTGCCACAGGGATCTCCTACGAGCAGTACTTC CATGISYEQYF
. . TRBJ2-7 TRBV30 TGTGCCTGGAGTGTATTAGGGGGTTCGAGAGAGCAGTACTTC CAWSVLGGSREQYF
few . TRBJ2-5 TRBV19 TGTGCCAGTAGCCCACAAGGAGGACGAGAGACCCAGTACTTC CASSPQGGRETQYF
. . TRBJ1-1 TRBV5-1 TGCGCCAGCAGCTTTATTGAAGGGGGGAACACTGAAGCTTTCTTT CASSFIEGGNTEAFF
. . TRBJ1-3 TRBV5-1 TGCGCCAGCAGCTTGGAATCCCCGGGGACTATAGGAAACACCATATATTTT CASSLESPGTIGNTIYF
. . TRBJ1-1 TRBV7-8 TGTGCCAGCAGAACCTCAGGGGCGGTGGGAGTCACTGAAGCTTTCTTT CASRTSGAVGVTEAFF
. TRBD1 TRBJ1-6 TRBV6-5 TGTGCCAGCAGTTACCGACAGGGCCAGAATTCACCCCTCCACTTT CASSYRQGQNSPLHF
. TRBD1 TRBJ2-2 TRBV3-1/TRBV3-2 TGTGCCAGCAGCCCTACCGGGACAGATCACACCGGGGAGCTGTTTTTT CASSPTGTDHTGELFF
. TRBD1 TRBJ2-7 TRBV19 TGTGCCAGTAGTCGGACAGGGACGTACGAGCAGTACTTC CASSRTGTYEQYF
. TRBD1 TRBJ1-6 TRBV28 TGTGCCAGCATTAAAACCGGGACAGAGAATTCACCCCTCCACTTT CASIKTGTENSPLHF
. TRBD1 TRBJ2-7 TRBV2 TGTGCCAGCAGTGATACCCGGGACAGGCCCGAGCAGTACTTC CASSDTRDRPEQYF